What follows describes a single TCR beta chain. The clone's antigen remains unknown. Base qualities were left out, and no much larger clone turns up one base away. The sample belongs to a study of shared clonotypes between healthy human individuals (TCRdb year 2020). Background for the entire study: The cohort included three men and a couple of women between 18 and 49 years of age. For each donor, CD4 naive and CD4 memory were each given three plates, CD8 naive was given two plates, and CD8 memory was given one plate. The study deeply sequenced blood TCR repertoires of five healthy adults to estimate repertoire size and the extent of clonotype sharing between individuals. Libraries were prepared and TCR repertoires were sequenced by different laboratories using diverse techniques, in order to increase sequencing depth and limit assay-specific biases. Between about 0.85 and 9.5 billion PBMCs per donor were obtained by leukapheresis.

The donors were healthy, HIV-negative adults with no recently reported acute infections or vaccinations. Every donor was a Caucasian adult residing in Nashville, Tennessee, USA. CD4+ T cells were enriched by magnetic negative selection; naive cells were then positively selected on CD45RA, and the negative fraction formed the memory subset. After blood collection by leukapheresis, PBMCs were isolated using Ficoll-Histopaque density gradient centrifugation and then cryopreserved in the vapor phase of liquid nitrogen. Purity and quantity of every magnetically sorted T cell population were checked by analytical flow cytometry. Genomic DNA was isolated from each sorted fraction and quantified by UV absorbance on a Nanodrop 2000c. The paper's findings and limits, for the study overall: About 5% of naive CD4, around 3.5% of naive CD8, roughly 2.4% of memory CD4, and around 0.42% of memory CD8 clonotypes were shared across four donors. Based on pairwise subsampling, the degree of clonotype sharing among donors was expected to be affected by sequencing depth. Because the study included only a small number of donors, the genetic and exposure-history diversity represented was limited. Sampling was restricted to blood, and TCR repertoires in tissues likely differ from the TCR repertoires found in blood. Larger estimated clonotype richness was generally found for naive subsets than for memory subsets. Higher generation probabilities were observed for clonotypes shared by all four sorted-subset donors than for non-shared clonotypes. Rarefaction of sorted-subset datasets indicated incomplete sequencing despite the large sequencing depth.

Cut back by 4 bases and 7 bases, the V and J ends lie 14 bases apart. CDR1 and CDR2, looked up from the germline V gene, are MGHRA and YSYEKL. The CDR3 covers 15 residues, taking in both the cysteine and the phenylalanine. The DNA shown is the 45-base CDR3, in frame from base 1. Using the deep immunoSEQ assay, multiplex PCR amplified TCR CDR3 regions from genomic DNA. Extracted genomic DNA from each cell subset was distributed evenly across all wells of several immunoSEQ 96-well plates, and each plate was treated as a replicate. Each replicate PCR for sorted subsets received around 0.2 ug genomic DNA, equal to about 30,000 T cell genomes. Purified libraries were quantified with a Qubit 3.0 fluorometer, sized on a Bioanalyzer 2100, and re-quantified with the KAPA Library Quantification kit. A separate single-read 150-cycle Illumina NextSeq 550 flow cell was used to sequence each immunoSEQ 96-well plate. The paper's processing steps were these. The immunoSEQ output contained only junctional sequences without quality scores, so filtering could not match that applied to full-length reads. Sequences were annotated with PyIR, a Python wrapper for IgBLAST v1.9, using IMGT germline references to assign V/J genes and CDR3. Reads were filtered out if the reads had weak V/J assignments (E-value above 1e-6), no CDR3, stop codons, out-of-frame junctions, or ambiguous translated residues. A V3J clonotype was defined by an identical inferred V gene, J gene, and CDR3 amino acid sequence. Percentage overlap between repertoires was calculated by dividing the number of shared unique clonotypes by the size of the smaller repertoire. Repertoire richness was assessed with RTK rarefaction, the Chao1 estimator, and Recon v2.1 estimates of unobserved clonotypes. Generation probabilities for all TCRbeta clonotypes obtained by the gDNA method from a handful of donors were computed using OLGA. TCRdb limited this immuneACCESS table to in-frame rearrangements with V and J called. A share of clones is missing; checked studies link under half to unresolved V genes, and the rest is unexplained. The V and J calls and the clone size are those of that table, but D and trimming were determined from the DNA. The table for this sample lists roughly 2.2 million clones; over 90% of them were counted only once. The top ten clones comprise 0.39% of the sample.

Sequencing used naive CD4+ T cells from PBMCs. The cell subset or site label here, explained by the study, means: CD45RA+ positively selected. The rearrangement joined TRBV4-1 to TRBJ1-6; no D gene call is confident. This clonotype originated in a man younger than 30 in good health. Some clones in this sample may be carry-over from other donors' samples. The bases are TGCGCCAGCAGCCCCACTTTGGCGGGGAATTCACCCCTCCACTTT. Its product reads: CASSPTLAGNSPLHF.